Listed below are T cell receptor beta chains from one sample, sequenced in a study of tumor and adjacent non-tumor tissue in lung cancer. In TCRdb, the multiplex PCR reads were re-called with MiXCR into one record per CDR3 protein. The data show about 200,000 distinct CDR3 sequences, 70% to 75% seen once. Sequencing was done on a sample of lung tumor tissue. All receptors come from a man between 60 and 75 years old with non-small cell lung cancer. Each CDR3 is given with its conserved first and last residue. Each record gives: V gene, D gene, clone size, J gene, CDR3 protein, CDR3 DNA. The D gene is left open where the match is weak. Only part of the rows carry a size: once, few, many, or a class if the clone is expanded.

TRBV6-5	-	once	TRBJ1-4	CAGSYVQINEKLFF	TGTGCCGGCAGTTACGTACAGATTAATGAAAAACTGTTTTTT
TRBV5-1	-	-	TRBJ2-7	CASSPDFGGTYEQYF	TGTGCCAGCAGCCCGGACTTTGGGGGGACCTACGAGCAGTACTTC
TRBV9	-	-	TRBJ1-3	CASSVDLNSGNTIYF	TGTGCCAGCAGCGTAGACCTGAACTCTGGAAACACCATATATTTT
TRBV6-5	-	-	TRBJ1-4	CVSSYGQINEKLFF	TGTGTCAGCAGTTACGGACAGATTAATGAAAAACTGTTTTTC
TRBV20-1	TRBD1	once	TRBJ2-7	CSVRDQQGVNEQYF	TGCAGTGTTAGAGATCAGCAGGGGGTGAACGAGCAGTACTTC
TRBV12-3/TRBV12-4	-	-	TRBJ2-5	CASGFDRPETQYF	TGTGCCAGCGGTTTTGACAGGCCAGAGACCCAGTACTTC
TRBV6-1	-	-	TRBJ1-5	CSNSDRGAGQPQHF	TGTTCCAACAGTGATAGGGGAGCGGGCCAGCCCCAGCATTTT
TRBV14	-	-	TRBJ2-2	CASSQELGWPRPGELFF	TGTGCCAGCAGCCAAGAATTGGGATGGCCAAGGCCCGGGGAGCTGTTTTTT
TRBV6-6	-	-	TRBJ2-7	CASSYRHAQGQGYEQYF	TGTGCCAGCAGTTACAGGCACGCGCAGGGACAAGGCTACGAGCAGTACTTC
TRBV6-1	TRBD2	once	TRBJ2-7	CASSEFRGSFYEEYF	TGTGCCAGCAGTGAGTTCCGCGGGAGCTTCTACGAGGAGTACTTC
TRBV29-1	-	-	TRBJ2-2	CSVGLTWINTRELFF	TGCAGCGTTGGCCTGACATGGATTAACACCAGGGAGCTGTTTTTT
TRBV20-1	TRBD1	-	TRBJ2-2	CSASSLDRANTWELFF	TGCAGTGCTAGCAGCCTAGACAGGGCGAACACCTGGGAGCTGTTTTTT
TRBV11-3	-	few	TRBJ1-1	CASSRGRGNTEAFF	TGTGCCAGCAGCCGAGGACGGGGGAACACTGAAGCTTTCTTT
TRBV10-2	TRBD2	few	TRBJ2-1	CASREGGSGNEQFF	TGCGCCAGCAGGGAAGGCGGGAGCGGGAATGAGCAGTTCTTC
TRBV5-1	TRBD1	-	TRBJ1-1	CANSLDRTNTEAFF	TGCGCCAACAGCTTGGACAGGACTAACACTGAAGCTTTCTTT
TRBV12-3/TRBV12-4	-	-	TRBJ2-7	CANSIDEQYF	TGTGCCAACAGTATCGACGAGCAGTACTTC
TRBV12-3/TRBV12-4	TRBD1	-	TRBJ1-3	CASSFVQGAGNTVYF	TGTGCCAGCAGTTTTGTCCAGGGGGCTGGAAACACCGTATATTTT
TRBV12-3/TRBV12-4	TRBD1	once	TRBJ1-4	CTSSSYRGRGEKLFF	TGTACCAGCAGTTCCTACAGGGGGCGCGGAGAAAAACTGTTTTTT
TRBV6-5	-	-	TRBJ2-3	CASGYRDCTDTHYF	TGTGCCAGCGGTTACAGGGACTGCACAGATACGCATTATTTT
TRBV20-1	TRBD1	-	TRBJ1-2	CSARGRDRGYARTF	TGCAGTGCTAGAGGCCGGGACAGAGGGTATGCCCGCACCTTC
TRBV6-5	-	once	TRBJ2-3	CASISSGTDTQYF	TGTGCCAGCATATCTAGCGGCACAGATACGCAGTATTTT
TRBV7-9	TRBD1	-	TRBJ1-6	CASSSLGDRDTSPLHF	TGTGCCAGCAGCTCTCTCGGGGACAGGGATACTTCACCCCTCCACTTT
TRBV4-3	-	-	TRBJ2-7	CASSQDLQLSGQRYF	TGCGCCAGCAGCCAGGATCTCCAGTTGAGCGGGCAGCGGTACTTC
TRBV11-2	TRBD2	many	TRBJ2-1	CASSLGTSGYNEQFF	TGTGCCAGCAGCCTCGGGACTAGCGGCTACAATGAGCAGTTCTTC
TRBV12-3/TRBV12-4	-	-	TRBJ1-5	CASSFSAGQPQHF	TGTGCCAGCAGTTTTTCGGCGGGTCAGCCTCAGCACTTT
TRBV18	-	-	TRBJ2-5	CASSPEGETQYF	TGTGCCAGTTCACCAGAGGGCGAGACCCAGTACTTC
TRBV11-1	-	medium-sized	TRBJ1-2	CASSLDMIDRSYGYTF	TGTGCCAGCAGCTTGGACATGATCGACAGGAGCTATGGCTACACCTTC
TRBV11-3	-	-	TRBJ2-7	CVSSRSRRADEQYF	TGTGTTAGCAGCCGTAGCAGGAGGGCCGACGAGCAATACTTC
TRBV12-3/TRBV12-4	-	-	TRBJ1-1	CVSNQDHTEAFF	TGTGTCAGCAACCAGGACCACACTGAAGCTTTCTTT
TRBV11-3	-	-	TRBJ2-1	CASRLAVVYGQFF	TGTGCCAGCAGATTAGCTGTGGTTTACGGGCAGTTCTTC
TRBV11-2	-	-	TRBJ1-1	CANGLVGRGTEAFF	TGTGCCAACGGCTTAGTCGGGAGGGGTACTGAAGCTTTCTTT
TRBV20-1	-	-	TRBJ2-7	CSARDFDMSSYEQYF	TGCAGTGCTAGAGATTTCGACATGTCCTCGTACGAGCAGTACTTC
TRBV20-1	-	once	TRBJ1-1	CSARSLARTTGAFF	TGCAGTGCTAGAAGCCTGGCGCGGACCACTGGAGCTTTCTTT
TRBV28	-	-	TRBJ2-7	CASRGVHERYF	TGTGCCAGTCGAGGGGTGCACGAGCGGTACTTC
TRBV5-1	-	-	TRBJ2-5	CASSSWEAEAETQYF	TGCGCCAGCAGCTCATGGGAGGCCGAAGCAGAGACCCAGTACTTC
TRBV6-2/TRBV6-3	TRBD1	few	TRBJ1-2	CASSLLTGTGEGYTF	TGTGCCAGCAGTTTATTAACAGGGACAGGGGAAGGCTACACCTTT
TRBV5-4	-	few	TRBJ2-2	CASSLGSTGELLF	TGTGCCAGCAGCTTGGGATCCACCGGGGAGCTGCTTTTT
TRBV11-2	-	-	TRBJ2-3	CASNLTTSIRGGEADAQYF	TGTGCCAGCAACTTAACTACCTCTATTCGTGGGGGTGAGGCAGATGCGCAGTATTTT
TRBV6-5	-	once	TRBJ1-1	CVSNHTRGGNTEAFF	TGTGTCAGCAACCATACGAGGGGTGGGAACACTGAAGCTTTCTTT